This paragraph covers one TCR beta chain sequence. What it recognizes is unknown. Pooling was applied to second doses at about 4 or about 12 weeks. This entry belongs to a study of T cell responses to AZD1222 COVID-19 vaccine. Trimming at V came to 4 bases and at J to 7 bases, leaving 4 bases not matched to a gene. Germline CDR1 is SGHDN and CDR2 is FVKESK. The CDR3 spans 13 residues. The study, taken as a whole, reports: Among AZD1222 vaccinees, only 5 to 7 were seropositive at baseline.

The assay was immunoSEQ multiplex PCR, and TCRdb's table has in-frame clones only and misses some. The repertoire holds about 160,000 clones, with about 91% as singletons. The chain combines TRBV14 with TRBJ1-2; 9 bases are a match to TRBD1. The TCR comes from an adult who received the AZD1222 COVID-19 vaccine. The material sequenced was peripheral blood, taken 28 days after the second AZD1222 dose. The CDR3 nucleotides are TGTGCCAGCAGCCGGGGGACAGGGTTTGGCTACACCTTC. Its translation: CASSRGTGFGYTF.